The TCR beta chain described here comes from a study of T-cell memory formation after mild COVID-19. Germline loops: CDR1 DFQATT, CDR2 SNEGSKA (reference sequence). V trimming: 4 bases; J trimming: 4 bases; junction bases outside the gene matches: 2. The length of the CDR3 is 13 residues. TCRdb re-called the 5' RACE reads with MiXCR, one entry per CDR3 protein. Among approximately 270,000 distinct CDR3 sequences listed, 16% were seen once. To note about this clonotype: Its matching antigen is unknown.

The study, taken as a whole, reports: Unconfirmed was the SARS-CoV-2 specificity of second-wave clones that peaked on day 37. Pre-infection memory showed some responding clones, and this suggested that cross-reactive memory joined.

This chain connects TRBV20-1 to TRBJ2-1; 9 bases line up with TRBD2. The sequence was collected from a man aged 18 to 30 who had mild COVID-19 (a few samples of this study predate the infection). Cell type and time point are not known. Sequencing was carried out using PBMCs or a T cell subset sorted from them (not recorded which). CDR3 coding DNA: TGCAGTGCTACTAGCGGGGCATACAATGAGCAGTTCTTC. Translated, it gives CSATSGAYNEQFF.